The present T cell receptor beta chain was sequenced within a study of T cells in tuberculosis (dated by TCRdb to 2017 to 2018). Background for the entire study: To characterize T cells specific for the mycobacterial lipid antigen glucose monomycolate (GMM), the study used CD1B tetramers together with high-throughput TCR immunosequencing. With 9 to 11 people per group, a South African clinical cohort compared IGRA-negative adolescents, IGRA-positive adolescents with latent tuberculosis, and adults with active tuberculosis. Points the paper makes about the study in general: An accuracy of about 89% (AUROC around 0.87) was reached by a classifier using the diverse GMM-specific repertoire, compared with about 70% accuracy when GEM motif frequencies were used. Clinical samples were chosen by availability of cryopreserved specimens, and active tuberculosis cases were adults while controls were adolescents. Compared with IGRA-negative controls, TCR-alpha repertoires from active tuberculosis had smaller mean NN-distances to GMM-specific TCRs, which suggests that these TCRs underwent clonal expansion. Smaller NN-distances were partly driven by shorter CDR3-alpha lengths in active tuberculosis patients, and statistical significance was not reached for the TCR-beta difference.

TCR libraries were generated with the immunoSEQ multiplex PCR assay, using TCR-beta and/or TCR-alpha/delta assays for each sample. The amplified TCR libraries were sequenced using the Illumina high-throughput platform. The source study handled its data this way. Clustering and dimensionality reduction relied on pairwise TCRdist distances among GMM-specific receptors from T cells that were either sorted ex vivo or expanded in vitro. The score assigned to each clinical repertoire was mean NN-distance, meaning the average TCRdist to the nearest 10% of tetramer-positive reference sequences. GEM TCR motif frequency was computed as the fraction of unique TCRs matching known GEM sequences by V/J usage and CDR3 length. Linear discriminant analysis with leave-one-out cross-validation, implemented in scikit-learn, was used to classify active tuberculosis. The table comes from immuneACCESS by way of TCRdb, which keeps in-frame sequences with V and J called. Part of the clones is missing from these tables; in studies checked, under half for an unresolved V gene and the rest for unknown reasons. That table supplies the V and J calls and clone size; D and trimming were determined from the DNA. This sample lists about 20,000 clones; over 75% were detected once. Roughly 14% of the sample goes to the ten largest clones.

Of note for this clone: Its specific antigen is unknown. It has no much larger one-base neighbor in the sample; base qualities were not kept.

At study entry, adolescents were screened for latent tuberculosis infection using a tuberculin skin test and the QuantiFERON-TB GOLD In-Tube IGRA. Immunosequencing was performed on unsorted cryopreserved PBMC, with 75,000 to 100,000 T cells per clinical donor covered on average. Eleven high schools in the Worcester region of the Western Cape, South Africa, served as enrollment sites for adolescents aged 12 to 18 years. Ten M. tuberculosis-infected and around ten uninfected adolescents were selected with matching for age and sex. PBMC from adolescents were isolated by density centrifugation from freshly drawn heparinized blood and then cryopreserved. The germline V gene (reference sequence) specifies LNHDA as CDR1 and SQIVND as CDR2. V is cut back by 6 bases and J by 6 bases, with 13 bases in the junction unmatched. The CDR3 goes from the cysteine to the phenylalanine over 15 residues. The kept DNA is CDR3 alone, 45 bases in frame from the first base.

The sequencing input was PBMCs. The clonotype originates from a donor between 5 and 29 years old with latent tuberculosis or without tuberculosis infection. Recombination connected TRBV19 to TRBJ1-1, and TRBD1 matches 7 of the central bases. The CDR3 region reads CASRIKGQAEPEAFF. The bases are TGTGCCAGTAGGATTAAAGGACAGGCTGAACCTGAAGCTTTCTTT.